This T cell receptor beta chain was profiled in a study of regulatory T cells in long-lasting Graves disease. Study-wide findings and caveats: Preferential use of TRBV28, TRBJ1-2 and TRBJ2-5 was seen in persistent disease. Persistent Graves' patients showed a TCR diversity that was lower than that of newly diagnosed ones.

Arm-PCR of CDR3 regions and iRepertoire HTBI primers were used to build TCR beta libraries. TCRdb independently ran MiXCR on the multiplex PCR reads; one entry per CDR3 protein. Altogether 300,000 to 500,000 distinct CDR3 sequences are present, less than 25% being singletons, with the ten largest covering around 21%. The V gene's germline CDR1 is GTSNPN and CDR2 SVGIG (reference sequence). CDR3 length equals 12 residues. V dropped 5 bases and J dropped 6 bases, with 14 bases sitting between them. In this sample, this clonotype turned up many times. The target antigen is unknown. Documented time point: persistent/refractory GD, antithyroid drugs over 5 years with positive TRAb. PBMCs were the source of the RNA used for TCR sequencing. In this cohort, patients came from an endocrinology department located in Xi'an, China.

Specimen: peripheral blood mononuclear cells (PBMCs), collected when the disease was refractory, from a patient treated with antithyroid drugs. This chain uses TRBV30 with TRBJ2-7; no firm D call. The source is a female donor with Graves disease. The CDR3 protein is CAWGSNTVEQYF. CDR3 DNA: TGTGCCTGGGGGTCTAATACGGTCGAGCAGTACTTC.